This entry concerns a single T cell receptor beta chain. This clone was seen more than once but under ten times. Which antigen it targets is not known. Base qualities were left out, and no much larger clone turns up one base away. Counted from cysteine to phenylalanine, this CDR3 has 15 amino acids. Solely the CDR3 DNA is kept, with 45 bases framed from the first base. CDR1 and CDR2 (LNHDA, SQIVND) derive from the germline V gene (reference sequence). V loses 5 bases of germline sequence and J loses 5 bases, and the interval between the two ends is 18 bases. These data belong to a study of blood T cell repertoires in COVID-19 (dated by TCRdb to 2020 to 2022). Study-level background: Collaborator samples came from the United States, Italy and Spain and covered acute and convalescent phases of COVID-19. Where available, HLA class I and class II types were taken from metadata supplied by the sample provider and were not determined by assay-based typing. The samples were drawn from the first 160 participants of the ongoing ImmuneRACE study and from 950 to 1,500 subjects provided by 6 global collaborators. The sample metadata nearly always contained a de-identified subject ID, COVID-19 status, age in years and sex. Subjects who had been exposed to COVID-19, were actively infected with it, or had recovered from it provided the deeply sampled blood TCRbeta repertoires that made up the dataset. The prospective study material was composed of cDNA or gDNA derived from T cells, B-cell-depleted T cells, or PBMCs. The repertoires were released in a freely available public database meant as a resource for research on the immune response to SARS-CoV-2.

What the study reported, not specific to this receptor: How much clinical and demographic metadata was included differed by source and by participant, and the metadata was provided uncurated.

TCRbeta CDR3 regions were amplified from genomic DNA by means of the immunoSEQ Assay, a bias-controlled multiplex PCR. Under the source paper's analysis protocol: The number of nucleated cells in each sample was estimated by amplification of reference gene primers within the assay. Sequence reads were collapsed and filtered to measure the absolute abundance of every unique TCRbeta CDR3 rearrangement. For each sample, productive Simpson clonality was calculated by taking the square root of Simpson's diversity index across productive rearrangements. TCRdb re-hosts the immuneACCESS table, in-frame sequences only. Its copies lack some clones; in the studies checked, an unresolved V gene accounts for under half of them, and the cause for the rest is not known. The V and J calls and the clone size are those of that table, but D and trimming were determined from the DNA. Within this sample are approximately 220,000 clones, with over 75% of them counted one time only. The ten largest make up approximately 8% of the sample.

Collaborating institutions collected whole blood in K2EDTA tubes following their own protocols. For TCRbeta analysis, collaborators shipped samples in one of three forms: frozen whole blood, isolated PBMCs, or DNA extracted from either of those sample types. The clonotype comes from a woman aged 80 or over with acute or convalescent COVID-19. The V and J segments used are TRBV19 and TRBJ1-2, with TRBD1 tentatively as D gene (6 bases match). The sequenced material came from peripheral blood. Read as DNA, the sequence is TGTGCCAGTAGTCCCGCGCGGGGGGCGCAGTATGGCTACACCTTC. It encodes CASSPARGAQYGYTF.